Listed here are 30 T cell receptor beta chains from one sample, sequenced in a study of tumor-infiltrating lymphocytes in primary liver carcinoma (dated 2017 in TCRdb). Without any cell sorting, total RNA and DNA were extracted together from 20-30 mg of bulk tissue using the AllPrep DNA/RNA mini kit. The data were produced on an Illumina HiSeq 2500. Using a constant-region primer and ProtoScript II reverse transcriptase, TCRbeta-specific cDNA was reverse-transcribed from 500 ng total RNA. Three nested multiplex PCR rounds, following a slightly modified ARM-PCR procedure, were used to build the TCRbeta libraries. Multiplex TRBV1-TRBV30 forward primers and a Cbeta reverse primer were used in the first two PCR rounds, each of which was run for around 10 cycles. TCRdb reworked the public reads: Q25 trimming with fastp, MiXCR clone assembly, productive beta chains retained. Rows with one shared CDR3 protein collapse into an entry with the most common genes and DNA. The sample table holds 65,000 to 80,000 distinct CDR3 sequences, of which roughly 69% were seen once. Of the sample, around a quarter falls within the top ten clones.

The source material was liver tumor tissue from sampling region 4. The intended sense of this specimen's cell subset or site label: tumor region T4, right-lateral pole. The source is a man aged 35 to 55 with primary liver carcinoma and hepatitis B virus infection.

The chain's CDR3 is CASSYRIGYSNQPQHF. Here the CDR3 DNA reads TGTGCCAGCAGTTACCGAATAGGGTATAGTAATCAGCCCCAGCATTTT. The chain combines TRBV6-6 with TRBJ1-5, with unresolved D. With 2 bases removed from V and 4 bases from J, the gap between germline ends came to 15 bases. CDR1 is MNHNY, CDR2 SVGAGI, per germline (reference sequence). This CDR3 has 16 amino acids.

The chain joins TRBV20-1 to TRBJ2-7; D remains ambiguous. The CDR3 spans 10 residues. CDR1 is DFQATT, CDR2 SNEGSKA, per germline (reference sequence). Trimming pared 3 bases from V and 7 bases from J, leaving 7 bases between. This CDR3 reads CSARGLEQYF. CDR3 in DNA: TGCAGTGCTAGGGGGTTAGAGCAGTACTTC.

Note on this clonotype: Its ends do not fully match the called genes, so a read error is possible. The chain links TRBV6-1 to TRBJ2-7; D assignment may be TRBD1 or TRBD2 (5 bases each). TRBJ2-1 matches the DNA end more closely, so the J call is doubtful. There are 15 residues in the CDR3. Germline loops: CDR1 MNHNS, CDR2 SASEGT. The CDR3 DNA reads as TGTGCCACCAGTGAGGACACAACCGGGGCCTACGAGCAGTTCTTC. Residues: CATSEDTTGAYEQFF.

The chain joins TRBV6-1 to TRBJ2-7; the D gene is possibly TRBD1 (6 bases). CDR1 is MNHNS and CDR2 is SASEGT in the germline V gene. V lost 8 bases to trimming and J lost 1 base, with 18 bases between them. The CDR3 is made up of 15 amino acids. The CDR3 is CASGVPGQRSYEQYF. Written as DNA, the CDR3 is TGTGCCAGCGGGGTTCCTGGACAGAGATCCTACGAGCAGTACTTC.

This clonotype has at least ten counts. A much larger clone differs by one base, so this may be a read error. The J gene is TRBJ2-1, the V gene TRBV11-2; maybe TRBD2 (6 bases). This CDR3 contains 15 residues. Germline V gene sequence: CDR1 SGHAT, CDR2 FQNNGV. The CDR3 protein is CASSLAGVSHNEQFF. CDR3 sequence (DNA): TGTGCCAGCAGCTTAGCGGGGGTCTCCCACAATGAGCAGTTCTTC.

A note on this clonotype: As the CDR3 is not closed by the conserved phenylalanine or tryptophan, this likely results from a read error. The limits of the CDR3 on the DNA are not certain, so only TCRdb's listed CDR3 is given. This sequence joins TRBV11-2 and TRBJ2-5; the table gives TRBD1 as D, unverified against the DNA. CDR1 and CDR2 (germline): SGHAT, FQNNGV. The CDR3 totals 14 residues, both ends included. The CDR3 sequence: CASSLGDTRETQYL.

This clonotype showed up just a few times. Relative to the germline gene, one junction end is altered; a read error may explain this. This chain links TRBV11-2 with TRBJ2-3; 7 nucleotides agree with TRBD1. CDR3 length: 18 amino acids. Germline-derived CDR1 and CDR2 are SGHAT and FQNNGV. DNA for the CDR3: TGTGCCAGCAGTTTGGGTCTTTTCACAGGGGTCGCCACAAATACGCAGTATTTT. Its protein product is CASSLGLFTGVATNTQYF.

Comment on this clonotype: Relative to the germline gene, one junction end is altered; a read error may explain this. The chain employs TRBV10-3 and TRBJ2-5, with D tentatively TRBD2 (5 bases). This CDR3 contains 15 residues. The germline V gene encodes CDR1 ENHRY and CDR2 SYGVKD. The CDR3 coding sequence is TGTGTCATCAGTGAGTCAGGCAACGTCGCGGGTACCCAGTACTTC. It codes for CVISESGNVAGTQYF.

As regards this clonotype: A clone one base away is much larger, so this may be a read error. This chain joins TRBV12-3 or TRBV12-4 and TRBJ2-1; TRBD2 matches 14 bases. This CDR3 is built from 16 residues. CDR3 protein: CASSSRLAGGHNGQFF. The CDR3 DNA sequence: TGTGCCAGCAGTTCCCGACTAGCGGGGGGGCATAATGGGCAGTTCTTC.

As regards this clonotype: This could be a read error, since a much larger clone is one nucleotide away. The CDR3 DNA sequence: TGTGCCAGCAGTTACTCTCCTGGGCAGGGGGTCGGGTACGGGCAGTACTTC. It translates to CASSYSPGQGVGYGQYF. The V gene is TRBV6-6, the J gene TRBJ2-7, with TRBD1 matching 7 bases. CDR1 is MNHNY and CDR2 is SVGAGI in the germline V gene (reference sequence). The CDR3 consists of 17 residues.

For this clonotype: This may stem from a read error, because a much larger clone lies one nucleotide away. The chain combines TRBV28 with TRBJ2-7; D is ambiguous. This CDR3 has 15 residues. Germline CDR1 MDHEN, CDR2 SYDVKM. CDR3 in DNA: TGTGCCAGCAGTTTAATAGGTCGCAGTGCCTACGGGCAGTACTTC. It codes for CASSLIGRSAYGQYF.

The V and J genes are TRBV6-5 and TRBJ2-7; 7 bases line up with TRBD1. J lost 2 bases, V lost 2 bases, and 3 bases had no gene match. This CDR3 region has 14 residues. Germline CDR1 reads MNHEY; CDR2 reads SVGAGI. The CDR3 DNA reads as TGTGCCAGCAGTTACGACAGGGTTCCCTACGAGCAGTACTTC. Protein product: CASSYDRVPYEQYF.

Note on this clonotype: Mismatch with germline at one junction end may stem from a read error. The chain carries TRBV6-5 and TRBJ1-2; 7 nucleotides align to TRBD1. CDR3 length equals 17 residues. CDR1 is MNHEY and CDR2 is SVGAGI in the germline V gene. CDR3 region: CVSSLRYPGGTFYGYTF. The CDR3 DNA reads TGTGTCAGCAGTCTTCGCTATCCAGGGGGTACATTCTATGGGTACACCTTC.

This clonotype was seen only once. This clone may be a read error of a much larger clone one base away. The V gene is TRBV28, the J gene TRBJ2-1; 8 nucleotides match TRBD1. The CDR3 extends over 16 amino acids. Germline V gives CDR1 MDHEN, CDR2 SYDVKM. In DNA, the CDR3 is TGTGCCAGCAGTTTAGGGACAGGACGCTCCTACAATGAGCATTTCTTC. As protein: CASSLGTGRSYNEHFF.

Turning to this clonotype: Since no conserved phenylalanine or tryptophan closes the CDR3, a read error is the likely cause. The chain links TRBV6-1 to TRBJ1-1; D is perhaps TRBD1 (6 bases). The CDR3 loop spans 15 amino acids. From germline, CDR1 is MNHNS and CDR2 SASEGT. CDR3 DNA: TGTACCAGCGGGGGCTGGGGGACGACGAACACTGAAGCTTTCCTT. Translated: CTSGGWGTTNTEAFL.

Remarks on this clonotype: A clone one base away is much larger, so this may be a read error. The chain combines TRBV5-8 with TRBJ2-2; D is unresolved. The CDR3 loop spans 13 amino acids. Trimming stripped 4 bases from V and 9 bases from J, with 13 bases between. CDR1 SGHTS and CDR2 YDEGEE come from the germline V gene. The CDR3 DNA is TGTGCCAGCAGCCCTCTAATATCCAGGGAGCTGTTTTTT. Protein: CASSPLISRELFF.

In DNA form, the CDR3 reads TGTACTAGCAGCCCCCGGGTAGGCTTACTTAATTCACCCCTCCACTTT. Amino acids: CTSSPRVGLLNSPLHF. The chain links TRBV11-2 to TRBJ1-6; D unresolved. This CDR3 has 16 amino acids. Germline values: CDR1 SGHAT, CDR2 FQNNGV.

A remark on this clonotype: One end of the junction does not line up with germline, which may come from a read error. The CDR3 DNA sequence: TGTGCTAGCAGTGAACCCGACATGGGAGGAGAGCAGTTCTTC. Protein: CASSEPDMGGEQFF. The J gene is TRBJ2-1, the V gene TRBV6-1, with D possibly being TRBD2 (6 bases). There are 14 residues in the CDR3. CDR1 is MNHNS and CDR2 is SASEGT in the germline V gene.

On this clonotype: One junction end does not reproduce the germline sequence, and a read error may be involved. V is TRBV5-6 and J is TRBJ2-1; TRBD1 matches at 7 bases. Looked up from germline, CDR1 is SGHDT and CDR2 is YYEEEE. The CDR3 sequence is 16 residues long. The CDR3 DNA sequence: TGTGCCAGCAGCTTGGAGGGGGCAAGCTTCTACAATGGGCAGTTCTTC. This codes for CASSLEGASFYNGQFF. Full variable domain (remainder filled in from reference TRBV5-6 and TRBJ2-1): DAGVTQSPTHLIKTRGQQVTLRCSPKSGHDTVSWYQQALGQGPQFIFQYYEEEERQRGNFPDRFSGHQFPNYSSELNVNALLLGDSALYLCASSLEGASFYNGQFFGPGTRLTVL.

Turning to this clonotype: Because it lacks the conserved phenylalanine or tryptophan at the end, this CDR3 is likely a read error. The genes are TRBV6-1 and TRBJ2-5, with D tentatively TRBD2 (6 bases). Trimming shortened V by 6 bases and J by 3 bases, and 17 bases separated the two germline ends. This CDR3 is 15 amino acids long. Per the germline V gene, CDR1 is MNHNS and CDR2 is SASEGT. CDR3 DNA: TGTGCCAGCAGCCCTCCGGGACTTAGCAAAGAGACCCAGTACTTA. Translation gives CASSPPGLSKETQYL.

In the case of this clonotype: It is likely a read error, because the conserved phenylalanine at the end of the CDR3 is missing. The limits of the CDR3 on the DNA are not certain, so only TCRdb's listed CDR3 is given. V usage is TRBV30 and J usage is TRBJ2-1. The CDR3 is 11 residues long, ends included. CDR1 and CDR2 (germline): GTSNPN, SVGIG (reference sequence). The CDR3: CAWDGGNERFI.

On this clonotype: The junction shows a germline mismatch at one end, possibly a read error. The V call is TRBV5-6, the J call TRBJ2-5; 10 nucleotides line up with TRBD2. This CDR3 contains 16 residues. Germline CDR1 and CDR2: SGHDT and YYEEEE. CDR3 sequence (DNA): TGTGTCAGCAGAGTTGAAGCTAGCGGGAGTTTAGAGACCCTGTACTTC. This sequence encodes CVSRVEASGSLETLYF. Full variable domain (missing parts from reference TRBV5-6 and TRBJ2-5): DAGVTQSPTHLIKTRGQQVTLRCSPKSGHDTVSWYQQALGQGPQFIFQYYEEEERQRGNFPDRFSGHQFPNYSSELNVNALLLGDSALYLCVSRVEASGSLETLYFGPGTRLLVL.

The rearrangement uses TRBV6-1 and TRBJ2-7, with 12 bases that match TRBD2. V shed 8 bases and J 7 bases; nucleotides not matched to a gene: 12. CDR3 length: 15 amino acids. Germline CDR1 reads MNHNS; CDR2 reads SASEGT. This CDR3 reads CASGEAASGRGEQYF. CDR3 nucleotide sequence: TGTGCCAGCGGCGAAGCGGCTAGCGGGAGGGGGGAGCAGTACTTC.

Notes on this clonotype: A read error may be the cause here, since a much bigger clone is one base away. The chain employs TRBV7-9 and TRBJ2-3; D not certain. V was cut by 7 bases and J by 3 bases, with 8 bases left in between. The CDR3 extends over 12 amino acids. The germline gives CDR1 SEHNR, CDR2 FQNEAQ (reference sequence). The CDR3: CASNPRTDTQYF. The CDR3, as DNA: TGTGCCAGCAACCCCAGGACAGATACGCAGTATTTT.

There are many counts of this clonotype. The chain carries TRBV5-4 and TRBJ2-5; D is ambiguous. The CDR3 is made up of 13 amino acids. V was trimmed by 3 bases and J by 5 bases, leaving 11 bases between them. Germline V gene data show CDR1 as SGHNT and CDR2 as YYREEE (reference sequence). The CDR3 DNA reads TGTGCCAGCAGCTATAAGGTGGGGGAGACCCAGTACTTC. As protein: CASSYKVGETQYF.

With regard to this clonotype: This sequence may be a read error, since a much larger clone differs from it by one base. The gene calls are TRBV7-9 and TRBJ2-6; no reliable D call. Trimming pared 5 bases from V and 0 bases from J, leaving 11 bases between. Germline-derived CDR1 and CDR2 are SEHNR and FQNEAQ (reference sequence). The CDR3 covers 16 residues. DNA of the CDR3: TGTGCCAGCAGCCTCGGGTTCAGCTCTGGGGCCAACGTCCTGACTTTC. It codes for CASSLGFSSGANVLTF.

This clonotype was found once. The conserved final phenylalanine or tryptophan is absent from the CDR3, which likely points to a read error. The limits of the CDR3 on the DNA are not certain, so only TCRdb's listed CDR3 is given. The chain uses TRBV1 and TRBJ2-5; the DNA was not compared with TRBD1, the D call given in the table. TRBV1 is given as a pseudogene. The length of the CDR3 is 15 amino acids, counting both ends. The CDR3 loop is CASSPPQGAQETQYL.

V usage is TRBV6-1 and J usage is TRBJ1-5; no reliable D call. The CDR3 runs to 15 residues. With 4 bases removed from V and 4 bases from J, the gap between germline ends came to 14 bases. Germline V CDR1 and CDR2: MNHNS, SASEGT. DNA of the CDR3: TGTGCCAGCAGTGGAAGTGGAACCTATAATCAGCCCCAGCATTTT. Translating gives CASSGSGTYNQPQHF.

The rearrangement joins TRBV11-2 to TRBJ2-1, with TRBD1 matching 7 bases. This CDR3 has 15 residues. Germline V gives CDR1 SGHAT, CDR2 FQNNGV. In nucleotides, the CDR3 is TGTGCTAGCGTACTAGGGGGCCTCCGGGGACACGAGCAGTTCTTC. It translates to CASVLGGLRGHEQFF. Looking up the rest from reference TRBV11-2 and TRBJ2-1 gives the full variable domain: EAGVAQSPRYKIIEKRQSVAFWCNPISGHATLYWYQQILGQGPKLLIQFQNNGVVDDSQLPKDRFSAERLKGVDSTLKIQPAKLEDSAVYLCASVLGGLRGHEQFFGPGTRLTVL.

On this clonotype: One end of the junction varies from germline; a read error may be responsible. The chain links TRBV4-1 to TRBJ2-3; 10 bases match TRBD1. Germline CDR1 and CDR2: MGHRA and YSYEKL. The CDR3 spans 16 residues. In DNA, the CDR3 is TGCGCCAGCAGCCAAGTGGGGACAGGGGCCACAGATGCGCAGTATTTT. Translation: CASSQVGTGATDAQYF.